The 6 T cell receptor beta chains given below trace back to one sample, sequenced in a study of a mutant IDH1 vaccine in newly diagnosed glioma. No antigen has been assigned to these receptors. As for time point: week 23, last vaccination. The content of each vaccine dose was 300 ug of mutant IDH1 20-mer peptide, and topical imiquimod accompanied it. Profiled with immunoSEQ multiplex PCR; TCRdb holds only in-frame clones, not every one. The sample carries tens of thousands of clones, 65% to 80% recorded once. Sequencing used PBMCs, obtained from a glioma patient whose treatment included an IDH1 peptide vaccine. The receptors here all came from a man between 50 and 59 years old with glioma.

This chain connects TRBV6-5 to TRBJ1-1; D remains unclear. CDR3 size: 15 residues. Per germline, CDR1 MNHEY and CDR2 SVGAGI. The V end was cut by 5 bases, the J end by 3 bases, with 16 bases between. CDR3 region: CASSASGGADTEAFF. CDR3 nucleotide sequence: TGTGCCAGCAGTGCATCCGGAGGCGCCGACACTGAAGCTTTCTTT.

This chain connects TRBV30 to TRBJ1-6, with TRBD1 matching 9 bases. Germline V gives CDR1 GTSNPN, CDR2 SVGIG (reference sequence). The CDR3 contains 14 residues. V trimming: 4 bases; J trimming: 9 bases; junction bases outside the gene matches: 7. CDR3 in amino acids: CAWNPGTGFSPLHF. The CDR3 DNA sequence: TGTGCCTGGAACCCCGGGACAGGGTTTTCACCCCTCCACTTT.

The chain joins TRBV5-5 to TRBJ1-4; TRBD1 matches 9 bases. Germline values: CDR1 SGHKS, CDR2 YYEKEE (reference sequence). V was pared by 4 bases and J by 4 bases, with 5 bases of the junction left unmatched. The CDR3 has 15 residues. In nucleotides, the CDR3 is TGTGCCAGCAGCGTCCCGGGACAGGGTAATGAAAAACTGTTTTTT. Amino acid sequence: CASSVPGQGNEKLFF.

The V and J genes are TRBV18 and TRBJ1-5; 7 bases are shared with TRBD1. J was trimmed by 2 bases and V by 5 bases; bases with no gene match: 12. Germline assignment: CDR1 KGHSH and CDR2 LQKENI. This CDR3 is built from 17 residues. The CDR3 spells CASSLGTAVGGNQPQHF. The CDR3 nucleotides read TGTGCCAGCTCATTAGGGACAGCCGTGGGTGGCAATCAGCCCCAGCATTTT.

The J gene is TRBJ2-1, the V gene TRBV4-3, with D uncertain. This CDR3 is built from 14 residues. V was clipped by 0 bases and J by 5 bases, with 8 bases between them. Germline CDR1 is LGHNA and CDR2 is YSLEER. In nucleotides, the CDR3 is TGCGCCAGCAGCCAAGATAGAGACCACAATGAGCAGTTCTTC. Its translation: CASSQDRDHNEQFF.

This rearrangement joins TRBV18 to TRBJ2-5; D uncertain. The germline V and J ends were trimmed by 2 bases and 1 base, with 8 bases remaining between them. Germline V gives CDR1 KGHSH, CDR2 LQKENI. The CDR3 is 14 amino acids. CDR3 in amino acids: CASSPADPQETQYF. The CDR3 coding sequence is TGTGCCAGCTCACCAGCAGACCCCCAAGAGACCCAGTACTTC.